The 22 T cell receptor beta chains presented below share a single source sample, sequenced in a study of T cell responses to AZD1222 COVID-19 vaccine. Here immunoSEQ multiplex PCR was the method, and the copy in TCRdb shows in-frame clones only, minus some. The table lists tens of thousands of clones, 80% of them singletons. The sample in question was peripheral blood, obtained on day 0 of AZD1222 vaccination. These receptors were taken from an adult in good health.

The rearrangement links TRBV9 to TRBJ1-2; D might be TRBD1 (6 bases). The CDR3 runs 17 residues. Germline values: CDR1 SGDLS, CDR2 YYNGEE. Trimming pared 0 bases from V and 4 bases from J, leaving 19 bases between. The CDR3 region is CASSVGGGQSHIYGYTF. For the CDR3, the DNA is TGTGCCAGCAGCGTAGGGGGCGGACAGTCACATATCTATGGCTACACCTTC.

In this sample, this clone turned up a few times. This chain links TRBV6-5 with TRBJ2-1; TRBD2 matches at 12 bases. Germline V gives CDR1 MNHEY, CDR2 SVGAGI. CDR3 length equals 13 residues. J lost 6 bases, V lost 6 bases, and 0 bases had no gene match. CDR3 protein: CASRTSGGNEQFF. DNA of the CDR3: TGTGCCAGCAGGACTAGCGGGGGCAATGAGCAGTTCTTC.

This sequence joins TRBV7-8 and TRBJ2-5; no clear D. CDR3 length equals 11 residues. The germline gives CDR1 SGHVS, CDR2 FQNEAQ. Trimming left V 4 bases short and J 5 bases short, with 5 bases between. Here the CDR3 reads CASSSSETQYF. In nucleotides, the CDR3 is TGTGCCAGCAGCTCCTCGGAGACCCAGTACTTC.

The chain combines TRBV11-3 with TRBJ1-1; D gene unclear. Germline CDR1 reads SGHNT; CDR2 reads YENEEA. The CDR3 totals 14 residues. Trimming pared 5 bases from V and 0 bases from J, leaving 10 bases between. CDR3 region: CASSPGVVNTEAFF. CDR3 sequence (DNA): TGTGCCAGCAGCCCCGGGGTCGTGAACACTGAAGCTTTCTTT.

V is TRBV19 and J is TRBJ2-7; D ambiguous. Trimming removed 4 bases from V and 1 base from J, with 5 bases in between. Germline V lookup: CDR1 LNHDA, CDR2 SQIVND (reference sequence). The CDR3 is 12 residues long. CDR3 in DNA: TGTGCCAGTAGTAGTAGATCCTACGAGCAGTACTTC. Protein sequence: CASSSRSYEQYF.

This clone has a single count. The genes are TRBV7-9 and TRBJ2-5; a weak D match, TRBD1 (5 bases). The V gene lost 1 base and the J gene lost 2 bases, with 8 bases spanning the gap. This CDR3 has 14 residues. CDR1 and CDR2 (germline): SEHNR, FQNEAQ (reference sequence). As DNA, the CDR3 is TGTGCCAGCAGCTTAGACAGGTTACAAGAGACCCAGTACTTC. Residues: CASSLDRLQETQYF.

The rearrangement uses TRBV19 and TRBJ1-2, with a possible D match to TRBD1 (5 bases). The CDR3 spans 13 residues. V was shortened by 8 bases and J by 4 bases, with 14 bases between the two germline ends. The germline CDR1 and CDR2 sequences are LNHDA and SQIVND (reference sequence). Here the CDR3 reads CASARQNIYGYTF. As DNA, the CDR3 is TGTGCCAGTGCTAGACAGAATATCTATGGCTACACCTTC. Looking up the rest from reference TRBV19 and TRBJ1-2 gives the full variable domain: DGGITQSPKYLFRKEGQNVTLSCEQNLNHDAMYWYRQDPGQGLRLIYYSQIVNDFQKGDIAEGYSVSREKKESFPLTVTSAQKNPTAFYLCASARQNIYGYTFGSGTRLTVV.

Regarding this clone: In the same sample, other DNA sequences code for this CDR3. The rearrangement joins TRBV19 to TRBJ2-2, with D possibly TRBD1 on 6 matching bases. The CDR3 contains 14 residues. V was clipped by 6 bases and J by 0 bases, with 8 bases between them. The germline CDR1 and CDR2 sequences are LNHDA and SQIVND (reference sequence). The DNA of the CDR3 is TGTGCCAGTAGGGACAGAACGAACACCGGGGAGCTGTTTTTT. Amino acid sequence: CASRDRTNTGELFF.

Regarding this clone: The sample has other DNA sequences that encode this CDR3 too. The rearrangement uses TRBV5-1 and TRBJ1-5, with 7 bases aligning to TRBD1. Germline loops: CDR1 SGHRS, CDR2 YFSETQ. Trimming cost V 3 bases and J 2 bases; bases outside gene matches: 2. The CDR3 is 14 residues long. The CDR3 here is CASSYGTGNQPQHF. The CDR3 DNA is TGCGCCAGCAGCTACGGGACAGGCAATCAGCCCCAGCATTTT.

The chain joins TRBV7-9 to TRBJ2-7; tentatively, D is TRBD2 (5 bases). Trimming took off 2 bases at V and 7 bases at J, with 12 bases between the two ends. Germline CDR1 and CDR2: SEHNR and FQNEAQ (reference sequence). CDR3 length equals 13 residues. This chain's CDR3 is CASSLKGSGEQYF. The CDR3 nucleotides are TGTGCCAGCAGCTTAAAGGGATCGGGGGAGCAGTACTTC.

The V gene is TRBV4-3, the J gene TRBJ1-6; D not resolved. CDR1 is LGHNA, CDR2 YSLEER, per germline. Trimming removed 0 bases at V and 7 bases at J, with 16 bases between. This CDR3 spans 17 amino acids. In DNA form, the CDR3 reads TGCGCCAGCAGCCAAGACAGGTCACGAGCCTCGAATTCACCCCTCCACTTT. Translated, it gives CASSQDRSRASNSPLHF.

This chain joins TRBV28 and TRBJ2-3; D is possibly TRBD1 or TRBD2 (6 bases each). The CDR3 spans 17 residues. V was clipped by 6 bases and J by 4 bases, with 23 bases between them. Germline assignment: CDR1 MDHEN and CDR2 SYDVKM. DNA of the CDR3: TGTGCCAGCAGGCACCCAGGGGCGGGGCCGACGGCAGATACGCAGTATTTT. It yields the protein CASRHPGAGPTADTQYF.

The chain recombines TRBV5-1 with TRBJ1-3; D uncertain. This CDR3 has 13 amino acids. From germline, CDR1 is SGHRS and CDR2 YFSETQ. Trimming shortened V by 4 bases and J by 6 bases, and 11 bases separated the two germline ends. The CDR3 nucleotides are TGCGCCAGCAGCCCAGGCGGTGAAAACACCATATATTTT. Translation gives CASSPGGENTIYF.

The chain combines TRBV5-6 with TRBJ1-2, with TRBD1 matching 8 bases. V was clipped by 7 bases and J by 14 bases; unmatched bases: 16. The CDR3 totals 13 residues. CDR1 is SGHDT and CDR2 is YYEEEE in the germline V gene. CDR3 DNA: TGTGCCAGCGCAGGTGGACAGGGTAACCTACGGACCTTC. Its translation: CASAGGQGNLRTF.

The CDR3 bases are TGTGCCAGCGCGGCAGAATTCAAGCCCCAGCATTTT. Encoded protein: CASAAEFKPQHF. The chain links TRBV28 to TRBJ1-5, with D uncertain. The CDR3 runs 12 residues. Germline lookup yields CDR1 MDHEN and CDR2 SYDVKM. Trimming cost V 8 bases and J 8 bases, with 13 bases left between them.

The chain has TRBV3-1 (or the pseudogene TRBV3-2) and TRBJ1-1, with D perhaps TRBD1 (6 bases). The CDR3 is made up of 13 amino acids. Germline V gives CDR1 LGHDT, CDR2 YNNKEL (reference sequence). Trimming removed 8 bases from V and 5 bases from J, with 15 bases in between. CDR3 sequence: CASLRGGATEAFF. CDR3 nucleotide sequence: TGTGCCAGCCTCCGGGGGGGGGCAACTGAAGCTTTCTTT.

This clone occurred a few times. J is TRBJ2-3 and V is TRBV4-3, with D tentatively TRBD2 (6 bases). Germline CDR1 reads LGHNA; CDR2 reads YSLEER. The CDR3 consists of 12 residues. V was clipped by 6 bases and J by 6 bases, with 10 bases between them. The CDR3 DNA is TGCGCCAGCAGTTATGGAGGGGATACGCAGTATTTT. Translated, it gives CASSYGGDTQYF.

The J gene is TRBJ1-1, the V gene TRBV19; TRBD1 aligns across 11 bases. The germline V gene has CDR1 LNHDA and CDR2 SQIVND (reference sequence). The J segment lost 4 bases and the V segment lost 7 bases, leaving 11 bases of the junction unmatched. This CDR3 is built from 16 residues. As DNA, the CDR3 is TGTGCCAGTATCCCCCCCCCTGGACAGGGGGCCACTGAAGCTTTCTTT. Translated: CASIPPPGQGATEAFF.

The V call is TRBV5-4, the J call TRBJ2-3; unclear D gene. The germline gives CDR1 SGHNT, CDR2 YYREEE (reference sequence). CDR3 size: 15 residues. Trimming pared 4 bases from V and 1 base from J, leaving 13 bases between. The DNA of the CDR3 is TGTGCCAGCAGCGTGGACCCGATGGGCACAGATACGCAGTATTTT. Its protein product is CASSVDPMGTDTQYF.

This clone was seen only a few times. J is TRBJ1-2 and V is TRBV3-1 (or the pseudogene TRBV3-2); D gene unclear. In germline, CDR1 is LGHDT, CDR2 YNNKEL (reference sequence). The CDR3 length is 12 residues. Trimming stripped 5 bases from V and 4 bases from J, with 8 bases between. CDR3 nucleotide sequence: TGTGCCAGCAGCGGCAGGTCCTATGGCTACACCTTC. Translated, it gives CASSGRSYGYTF.

This chain joins TRBV5-1 and TRBJ2-7, with D perhaps assigned TRBD1 or TRBD2 (5 bases each). V lost 1 base and J 2 bases, leaving 10 bases between the germline ends. Germline V gene sequence: CDR1 SGHRS, CDR2 YFSETQ. The CDR3 runs 14 residues. CDR3 amino acids: CASSLTGTTYEQYF. The CDR3 DNA reads as TGCGCCAGCAGCTTGACCGGGACGACCTACGAGCAGTACTTC.

J is TRBJ1-5 and V is TRBV24-1, with TRBD1 as a possible D gene (6 bases). This CDR3 contains 15 residues. Germline CDR1 reads KGHDR; CDR2 reads SFDVKD. Trimming shortened V by 5 bases and J by 6 bases, and 16 bases separated the two germline ends. CDR3 region: CATSAGGRLFQPQHF. The CDR3 DNA reads as TGTGCCACCAGTGCCGGGGGCCGTTTGTTTCAGCCCCAGCATTTT.